A selection of T cell receptor beta chains follows, all from one sample in a study of cytomegalovirus exposure and HLA in healthy donors. Using immunoSEQ multiplex PCR, the repertoire was profiled, and TCRdb retains in-frame clones only, with some absent. Here the sample spans over 200,000 clones, more than 60% being singletons. Sequencing used PBMCs. Receptor source: a young woman in good health and CMV-seronegative. CDR3s include the opening cysteine and the closing phenylalanine or tryptophan. D genes are given only for firm matches. Not every row has a clone size; where given, it reads once, few, many or a size class.

d_gene,j_gene,v_gene,abundance,CDR3nt,CDR3aa
TRBD1,TRBJ2-2,TRBV10-1,NA,TGCGCCAGCAGTGGGGAAGGGACAGGGACCGTCGGGGAGCTGTTTTTT,CASSGEGTGTVGELFF
NA,TRBJ2-2,TRBV27,NA,TGTGCCAGCAAAGGTTCGGGCGGGGAGCTGTTTTTT,CASKGSGGELFF
NA,TRBJ1-2,TRBV18,NA,TGTGCCAGCTCACCACAGGGACTGAACGGCCACTATGGCTACACCTTC,CASSPQGLNGHYGYTF
NA,TRBJ1-3,TRBV25-1,once,TGTGCCAGCAGTGAATTGTCGACAGGACGCTCTGGAAACACCATATATTTT,CASSELSTGRSGNTIYF
TRBD1,TRBJ2-7,TRBV19,NA,TGTGCCAGTAGTATAGGTATGGGACAGGCGTACGAGCAGTACTTC,CASSIGMGQAYEQYF
NA,TRBJ2-5,TRBV18,NA,TGTGCCAGCTCACCAGGAGGGGAGACCCAGTACTTC,CASSPGGETQYF
TRBD1,TRBJ1-1,TRBV7-8,NA,TGTGCCAGCAGGCTCTTAATTCGGGGACGGGACAGGGGATATAACACTGAAGCTTTCTTT,CASRLLIRGRDRGYNTEAFF
TRBD1,TRBJ1-1,TRBV2,NA,TGTGCCAGCAGTGGAGGACAGGCTCGGGAAGCTTTCTTT,CASSGGQAREAFF
NA,TRBJ1-4,TRBV6-6,NA,TGTGCCAGCAGTTACAATCCAGTAACTAATGAAAAACTGTTTTTT,CASSYNPVTNEKLFF
TRBD1,TRBJ1-1,TRBV7-7,NA,TGTGCTAGCAGCCCAATAAGCTCCGGGACAGGGCTAGAGTATGCTTTCTTT,CASSPISSGTGLEYAFF
NA,TRBJ2-5,TRBV6-1,NA,TGTGCCAGCACCCGAGGGCTGGGGAGCCAAGAGACCCAGTACTTC,CASTRGLGSQETQYF
TRBD1,TRBJ1-6,TRBV6-5,NA,TGTGCCAGCACTTCGGACAGGGATAATTCGGACCTCCACTTT,CASTSDRDNSDLHF
NA,TRBJ2-7,TRBV6-1,NA,TGTGCCAGCATAAGGCAGGGAACCCACGAGCAGTACTTC,CASIRQGTHEQYF
TRBD1,TRBJ1-6,TRBV4-1,NA,TGCGCCAGCAGCCAAGTCCATTTGGGGACCAGGGGGTCACCCCTCCACTTT,CASSQVHLGTRGSPLHF